This TCR beta chain derives from a study of blood T cell repertoires in COVID-19. As for the study in general: There were acute and convalescent COVID-19 samples, and they came from the United States, Italy and Spain. Nucleic acid was either cDNA or gDNA, and it came from T cells, B-cell-depleted T cells, or PBMCs.

Only a few counts were recorded for this clone. Original data processing: From reference gene primer amplification, estimates of nucleated cell counts were derived. Libraries were prepared by immunoSEQ multiplex PCR; TCRdb keeps only in-frame clonotypes and omits some of them. V, J and clone size were drawn from that table, and D and trimming were deduced from the DNA. The repertoire has about 260,000 clones, 85% to 90% of them found once; the top ten carry about 1.6%. This CDR3 is 13 amino acids long. Per germline, CDR1 SEHNR and CDR2 FQNEAQ (reference sequence). V lost 0 bases and J 8 bases, leaving 8 bases between the germline ends.

The sequence was obtained from a woman in her thirties or forties who had recovered from COVID-19. Sequenced material: peripheral blood. The chain joins TRBV7-9 to TRBJ2-1; D is undetermined. CDR3 nucleotides: TGTGCCAGCAGCTTAGCTGCGGTGGATGAGCAGTTCTTC. As protein: CASSLAAVDEQFF.